Listed below are T cell receptor beta chains from one sample, sequenced in a study of control samples from healthy donors and cancer patients. Sequenced by immunoSEQ multiplex PCR; TCRdb stores in-frame clones only, minus some. The sample carries almost 85,000 clones, around 80% recorded once. The sequencing input was PBMCs. All receptors come from a man in his sixties with head and neck cancer. Each CDR3 is given with its conserved first and last residue. Each record gives: D gene, clone size, V gene, CDR3 length, J gene, CDR3 protein, CDR3 DNA. A D gene is named only where the DNA matches it firmly. Not every row has a clone size; where given, it reads once, few, many or a size class.

d_call: -; clone_size: once; v_call: TRBV20-1; cdr3_length: 13; j_call: TRBJ2-1; cdr3_aa: CSASVGGQALQFF; cdr3_nt: TGCAGTGCTAGTGTCGGCGGACAAGCTTTGCAGTTCTTC
d_call: TRBD2; clone_size: -; v_call: TRBV15; cdr3_length: 17; j_call: TRBJ2-2; cdr3_aa: CATSRDQGTSVRGELFF; cdr3_nt: TGTGCCACCAGCAGAGATCAAGGGACTAGTGTCCGCGGGGAGCTGTTTTTT
d_call: -; clone_size: -; v_call: TRBV5-8; cdr3_length: 14; j_call: TRBJ1-2; cdr3_aa: CASSFGVGNYGYTF; cdr3_nt: TGTGCCAGCAGCTTTGGTGTCGGAAACTATGGCTACACCTTC
d_call: -; clone_size: -; v_call: TRBV6-5; cdr3_length: 14; j_call: TRBJ1-4; cdr3_aa: CASSYSKETPPLFF; cdr3_nt: TGTGCCAGCAGTTACTCCAAAGAGACACCTCCGCTGTTTTTT
d_call: -; clone_size: -; v_call: TRBV7-2; cdr3_length: 14; j_call: TRBJ2-7; cdr3_aa: CASSLSSFGREQYF; cdr3_nt: TGTGCCAGCAGCTTAAGTTCTTTCGGTCGGGAGCAGTACTTC
d_call: -; clone_size: -; v_call: TRBV5-4; cdr3_length: 15; j_call: TRBJ2-5; cdr3_aa: CASSPRLGNQETQYF; cdr3_nt: TGTGCCAGCAGCCCGAGGTTAGGAAACCAAGAGACCCAGTACTTC
d_call: -; clone_size: -; v_call: TRBV5-1; cdr3_length: 14; j_call: TRBJ2-2; cdr3_aa: CASSLDWATGELFF; cdr3_nt: TGCGCCAGCAGCTTGGACTGGGCGACCGGGGAGCTGTTTTTT
d_call: TRBD1; clone_size: -; v_call: TRBV18; cdr3_length: 15; j_call: TRBJ1-3; cdr3_aa: CASSPTDRGGNTIYF; cdr3_nt: TGTGCCAGCTCCCCGACTGACAGGGGAGGAAACACCATATATTTT
d_call: TRBD2; clone_size: -; v_call: TRBV9; cdr3_length: 17; j_call: TRBJ2-7; cdr3_aa: CASSPVPGLAMGNEQYF; cdr3_nt: TGTGCCAGCAGCCCCGTGCCGGGACTAGCGATGGGCAACGAGCAGTACTTC
d_call: -; clone_size: -; v_call: TRBV6-5; cdr3_length: 11; j_call: TRBJ1-1; cdr3_aa: CASSSRSEAFF; cdr3_nt: TGTGCCAGCAGCTCTCGGTCTGAAGCTTTCTTT
d_call: TRBD1; clone_size: -; v_call: TRBV14; cdr3_length: 16; j_call: TRBJ2-2; cdr3_aa: CASSQESARGTGELFF; cdr3_nt: TGTGCCAGCAGCCAAGAATCGGCCAGGGGGACCGGGGAGCTGTTTTTT
d_call: -; clone_size: few; v_call: TRBV6-2/TRBV6-3; cdr3_length: 17; j_call: TRBJ1-3; cdr3_aa: CASSYPAGRDGGNTIYF; cdr3_nt: TGTGCCAGCAGTTACCCCGCGGGGAGGGATGGTGGAAACACCATATATTTT
d_call: TRBD1; clone_size: -; v_call: TRBV12-3/TRBV12-4; cdr3_length: 13; j_call: TRBJ2-7; cdr3_aa: CASSFGDSDEQYF; cdr3_nt: TGTGCCAGCAGTTTCGGGGACAGCGACGAGCAGTACTTC
d_call: -; clone_size: -; v_call: TRBV12-5; cdr3_length: 12; j_call: TRBJ2-7; cdr3_aa: CASGFLRGEQYF; cdr3_nt: TGTGCTAGTGGTTTTCTTCGGGGCGAGCAGTACTTC
d_call: TRBD1; clone_size: -; v_call: TRBV27; cdr3_length: 15; j_call: TRBJ1-1; cdr3_aa: CASSPWTGENTEAFF; cdr3_nt: TGTGCCAGCAGTCCCTGGACAGGGGAGAACACTGAAGCTTTCTTT
d_call: -; clone_size: -; v_call: TRBV6-1; cdr3_length: 18; j_call: TRBJ2-3; cdr3_aa: CASSVFAAGKGTTDTQYF; cdr3_nt: TGTGCCAGCAGTGTATTCGCGGCCGGGAAAGGAACCACAGATACGCAGTATTTT
d_call: -; clone_size: -; v_call: TRBV5-8; cdr3_length: 15; j_call: TRBJ1-1; cdr3_aa: CALRGLMGMNTEAFF; cdr3_nt: TGTGCCCTTAGGGGCCTAATGGGCATGAACACTGAAGCTTTCTTT
d_call: TRBD1; clone_size: -; v_call: TRBV28; cdr3_length: 15; j_call: TRBJ2-7; cdr3_aa: CASSLPGQGKGEQYF; cdr3_nt: TGTGCCAGCAGCCTCCCTGGACAGGGAAAGGGCGAGCAGTACTTC
d_call: -; clone_size: -; v_call: TRBV2; cdr3_length: 14; j_call: TRBJ1-2; cdr3_aa: CAGRSDSSISGYTF; cdr3_nt: TGTGCCGGACGTTCGGACAGTTCAATCAGTGGCTACACCTTC
d_call: -; clone_size: -; v_call: TRBV2; cdr3_length: 13; j_call: TRBJ2-4; cdr3_aa: CASSEPGENIQYF; cdr3_nt: TGTGCCAGCAGTGAACCAGGGGAAAACATTCAGTACTTC
d_call: -; clone_size: -; v_call: TRBV6-5; cdr3_length: 11; j_call: TRBJ1-2; cdr3_aa: CASTQGTGYTF; cdr3_nt: TGTGCCAGCACCCAGGGTACTGGCTACACCTTC
d_call: TRBD1; clone_size: -; v_call: TRBV2; cdr3_length: 14; j_call: TRBJ2-7; cdr3_aa: CASSEVQGFNEQYF; cdr3_nt: TGTGCCAGCAGTGAAGTACAGGGGTTCAACGAGCAGTACTTC
d_call: -; clone_size: few; v_call: TRBV5-1; cdr3_length: 15; j_call: TRBJ2-7; cdr3_aa: CASSLAAGGSYEQYF; cdr3_nt: TGCGCCAGCAGCTTGGCGGCAGGGGGGTCCTACGAGCAGTACTTC
d_call: TRBD1; clone_size: -; v_call: TRBV28; cdr3_length: 18; j_call: TRBJ1-1; cdr3_aa: CASSLSGLGTGWATEAFF; cdr3_nt: TGTGCCAGCAGTTTATCCGGCTTAGGGACAGGATGGGCCACTGAAGCTTTCTTT
d_call: -; clone_size: -; v_call: TRBV7-9; cdr3_length: 13; j_call: TRBJ2-7; cdr3_aa: CASSSGQPYEQYF; cdr3_nt: TGTGCCAGCAGCTCGGGACAACCCTACGAGCAGTACTTC
d_call: -; clone_size: -; v_call: TRBV6-5; cdr3_length: 14; j_call: TRBJ1-2; cdr3_aa: CASSYGQGPDGYTF; cdr3_nt: TGTGCCAGCAGTTACGGTCAGGGACCTGATGGCTACACCTTC
d_call: TRBD1; clone_size: -; v_call: TRBV18; cdr3_length: 15; j_call: TRBJ1-4; cdr3_aa: CASSPTGVTNEKLFF; cdr3_nt: TGTGCCAGCTCACCGACAGGGGTCACTAATGAAAAACTGTTTTTT
d_call: -; clone_size: -; v_call: TRBV30; cdr3_length: 12; j_call: TRBJ1-2; cdr3_aa: CAWSRGDYGYTF; cdr3_nt: TGTGCCTGGAGTAGGGGTGACTATGGCTACACCTTC
d_call: TRBD1; clone_size: -; v_call: TRBV6-5; cdr3_length: 14; j_call: TRBJ2-2; cdr3_aa: CASSKTGGVGELFF; cdr3_nt: TGTGCCAGCAGCAAGACAGGGGGGGTCGGGGAGCTGTTTTTT
d_call: -; clone_size: -; v_call: TRBV7-9; cdr3_length: 17; j_call: TRBJ1-5; cdr3_aa: CASSHRGGGAGPQPQHF; cdr3_nt: TGTGCCAGCAGCCACCGCGGCGGGGGCGCGGGTCCTCAGCCCCAGCATTTT
d_call: TRBD1; clone_size: -; v_call: TRBV18; cdr3_length: 16; j_call: TRBJ2-3; cdr3_aa: CASSSLPGQVTDTQYF; cdr3_nt: TGTGCCAGCTCATCCCTTCCGGGACAGGTCACAGATACGCAGTATTTT
d_call: -; clone_size: few; v_call: TRBV10-1; cdr3_length: 11; j_call: TRBJ1-3; cdr3_aa: CASSEADTIYF; cdr3_nt: TGCGCCAGCAGTGAGGCGGACACCATATATTTT
d_call: TRBD2; clone_size: -; v_call: TRBV27; cdr3_length: 13; j_call: TRBJ2-2; cdr3_aa: CASTSGNTGELFF; cdr3_nt: TGTGCCAGCACTAGCGGAAACACCGGGGAGCTGTTTTTT
d_call: -; clone_size: -; v_call: TRBV5-4; cdr3_length: 14; j_call: TRBJ2-2; cdr3_aa: CASSPSGYTGELFF; cdr3_nt: TGTGCCAGCAGCCCCTCTGGGTACACCGGGGAGCTGTTTTTT
d_call: -; clone_size: -; v_call: TRBV6-5; cdr3_length: 12; j_call: TRBJ1-1; cdr3_aa: CASSRGGTEAFF; cdr3_nt: TGTGCCAGCTCACGGGGGGGGACTGAAGCTTTCTTT
d_call: -; clone_size: -; v_call: TRBV28; cdr3_length: 13; j_call: TRBJ1-2; cdr3_aa: CASADGGGYGYTF; cdr3_nt: TGTGCCAGCGCCGATGGTGGGGGTTATGGCTACACCTTC
d_call: -; clone_size: -; v_call: TRBV12-3/TRBV12-4; cdr3_length: 12; j_call: TRBJ2-5; cdr3_aa: CASRQNQETQYF; cdr3_nt: TGTGCCAGCAGACAAAACCAAGAGACCCAGTACTTC
d_call: -; clone_size: -; v_call: TRBV6-5; cdr3_length: 15; j_call: TRBJ2-3; cdr3_aa: CASSLDSLMVDTQYF; cdr3_nt: TGTGCCAGTAGTCTCGACTCCTTAATGGTAGATACGCAGTATTTT
d_call: TRBD2; clone_size: -; v_call: TRBV7-8; cdr3_length: 16; j_call: TRBJ2-3; cdr3_aa: CASSPRTSGIADTQYF; cdr3_nt: TGTGCCAGCAGCCCGAGGACTAGCGGGATAGCAGATACGCAGTATTTT
d_call: -; clone_size: -; v_call: TRBV5-8; cdr3_length: 15; j_call: TRBJ1-5; cdr3_aa: CASSDGQTMTRPQHF; cdr3_nt: TGTGCCAGCAGTGATGGACAGACGATGACACGGCCCCAGCATTTT
d_call: -; clone_size: -; v_call: TRBV5-1; cdr3_length: 13; j_call: TRBJ2-7; cdr3_aa: CASSYTVTYEQYF; cdr3_nt: TGCGCCAGCAGCTATACGGTCACCTACGAGCAGTACTTC
d_call: -; clone_size: -; v_call: TRBV29-1; cdr3_length: 15; j_call: TRBJ2-3; cdr3_aa: CSVEESSESTDTQYF; cdr3_nt: TGCAGCGTTGAAGAAAGTAGCGAAAGCACAGATACGCAGTATTTT
d_call: TRBD1; clone_size: once; v_call: TRBV30; cdr3_length: 15; j_call: TRBJ2-7; cdr3_aa: CAWSPDPGQGYEQYF; cdr3_nt: TGTGCCTGGAGTCCCGATCCGGGACAGGGCTACGAGCAGTACTTC
d_call: TRBD1; clone_size: -; v_call: TRBV6-5; cdr3_length: 15; j_call: TRBJ2-7; cdr3_aa: CASSYSGTGGDEQYF; cdr3_nt: TGTGCCAGCAGTTATTCCGGGACAGGGGGCGACGAGCAGTACTTC
d_call: TRBD1; clone_size: few; v_call: TRBV18; cdr3_length: 16; j_call: TRBJ1-2; cdr3_aa: CASSPPRTGNSYGYTF; cdr3_nt: TGTGCCAGCTCACCACCGAGGACAGGGAACTCCTATGGCTACACCTTC
d_call: TRBD2; clone_size: -; v_call: TRBV6-1; cdr3_length: 19; j_call: TRBJ2-3; cdr3_aa: CASSARLAGRPRSTDTQYF; cdr3_nt: TGTGCCAGCAGTGCTCGGCTAGCGGGAAGGCCTAGGAGCACAGATACGCAGTATTTT
d_call: TRBD2; clone_size: once; v_call: TRBV15; cdr3_length: 18; j_call: TRBJ2-1; cdr3_aa: CATSREKLAYGGYNEQFF; cdr3_nt: TGTGCCACCAGCAGAGAGAAACTAGCGTACGGGGGGTACAATGAGCAGTTCTTC
d_call: TRBD1; clone_size: -; v_call: TRBV10-3; cdr3_length: 15; j_call: TRBJ1-1; cdr3_aa: CAISESRTGNTEAFF; cdr3_nt: TGTGCCATCAGTGAGTCGAGGACAGGGAACACTGAAGCTTTCTTT
d_call: -; clone_size: -; v_call: TRBV5-1; cdr3_length: 15; j_call: TRBJ2-7; cdr3_aa: CASSLWGRDSYEQYF; cdr3_nt: TGCGCCAGCAGCCTTTGGGGTCGGGACTCCTACGAGCAGTACTTC
d_call: -; clone_size: -; v_call: TRBV19; cdr3_length: 16; j_call: TRBJ2-3; cdr3_aa: CATLSAGFGGTDTQYF; cdr3_nt: TGTGCCACCCTAAGTGCAGGGTTTGGAGGCACAGATACGCAGTATTTT
d_call: -; clone_size: -; v_call: TRBV7-8; cdr3_length: 16; j_call: TRBJ1-3; cdr3_aa: CASSLANTGSGNTIYF; cdr3_nt: TGTGCCAGCAGCTTAGCGAATACAGGGAGCGGAAACACCATATATTTT
d_call: TRBD1; clone_size: -; v_call: TRBV5-1; cdr3_length: 15; j_call: TRBJ2-2; cdr3_aa: CASSSGQGNTGELFF; cdr3_nt: TGCGCCAGCAGCTCGGGACAGGGGAACACCGGGGAGCTGTTTTTT
d_call: TRBD1; clone_size: few; v_call: TRBV19; cdr3_length: 14; j_call: TRBJ2-7; cdr3_aa: CASTKRQGAYEQYF; cdr3_nt: TGTGCCAGTACCAAGCGACAGGGAGCCTACGAGCAGTACTTC
d_call: -; clone_size: -; v_call: TRBV27; cdr3_length: 14; j_call: TRBJ2-6; cdr3_aa: CASSEITGANVLTF; cdr3_nt: TGTGCCAGCAGCGAGATAACTGGGGCCAACGTCCTGACTTTC
d_call: TRBD1; clone_size: many; v_call: TRBV5-1; cdr3_length: 16; j_call: TRBJ1-6; cdr3_aa: CASSRAGTGINSPLHF; cdr3_nt: TGCGCCAGCAGCCGGGCCGGGACAGGCATTAATTCACCCCTCCACTTT